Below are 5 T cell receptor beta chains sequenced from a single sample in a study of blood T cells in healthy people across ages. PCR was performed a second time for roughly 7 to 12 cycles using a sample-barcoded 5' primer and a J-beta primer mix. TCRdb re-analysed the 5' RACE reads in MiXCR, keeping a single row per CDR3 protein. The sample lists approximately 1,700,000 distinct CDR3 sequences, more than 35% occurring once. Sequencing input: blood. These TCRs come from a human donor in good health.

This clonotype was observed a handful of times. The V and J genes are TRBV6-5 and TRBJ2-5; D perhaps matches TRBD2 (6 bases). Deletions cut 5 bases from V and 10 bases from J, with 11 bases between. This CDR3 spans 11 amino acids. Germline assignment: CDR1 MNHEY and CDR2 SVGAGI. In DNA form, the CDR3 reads TGTGCCAGCAGTCAACGCGGGGACCAGTACTTC. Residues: CASSQRGDQYF.

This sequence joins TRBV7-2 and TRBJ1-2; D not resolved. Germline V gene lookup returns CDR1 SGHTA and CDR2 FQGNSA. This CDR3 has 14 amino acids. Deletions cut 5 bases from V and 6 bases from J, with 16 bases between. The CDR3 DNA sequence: TGTGCCAGCAGCCGCCTTGGGCTCCAACATGGCTACACCTTC. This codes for CASSRLGLQHGYTF.

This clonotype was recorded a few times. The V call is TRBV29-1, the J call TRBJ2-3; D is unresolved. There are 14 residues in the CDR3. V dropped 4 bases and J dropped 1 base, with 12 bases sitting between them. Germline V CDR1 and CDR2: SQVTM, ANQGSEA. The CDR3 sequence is CSVVSSTRTDTQYF. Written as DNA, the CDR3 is TGCAGCGTTGTAAGCTCCACCCGCACAGATACGCAGTATTTT.

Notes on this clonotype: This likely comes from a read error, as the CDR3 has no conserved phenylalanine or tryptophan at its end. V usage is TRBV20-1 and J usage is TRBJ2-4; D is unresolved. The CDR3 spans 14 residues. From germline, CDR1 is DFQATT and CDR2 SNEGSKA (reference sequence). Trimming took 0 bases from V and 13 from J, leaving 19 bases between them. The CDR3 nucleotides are TGCAGTGCTAGAGATCCACTCCTAATGGGTGAGCAGTACTGC. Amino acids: CSARDPLLMGEQYC.

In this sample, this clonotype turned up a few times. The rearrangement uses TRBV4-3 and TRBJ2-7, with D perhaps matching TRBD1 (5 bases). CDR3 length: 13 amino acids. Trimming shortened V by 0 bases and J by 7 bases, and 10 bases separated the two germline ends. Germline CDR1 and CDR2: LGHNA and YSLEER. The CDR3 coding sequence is TGCGCCAGCAGCCAAGATTCCGACAGTGAGCAGTACTTC. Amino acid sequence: CASSQDSDSEQYF.